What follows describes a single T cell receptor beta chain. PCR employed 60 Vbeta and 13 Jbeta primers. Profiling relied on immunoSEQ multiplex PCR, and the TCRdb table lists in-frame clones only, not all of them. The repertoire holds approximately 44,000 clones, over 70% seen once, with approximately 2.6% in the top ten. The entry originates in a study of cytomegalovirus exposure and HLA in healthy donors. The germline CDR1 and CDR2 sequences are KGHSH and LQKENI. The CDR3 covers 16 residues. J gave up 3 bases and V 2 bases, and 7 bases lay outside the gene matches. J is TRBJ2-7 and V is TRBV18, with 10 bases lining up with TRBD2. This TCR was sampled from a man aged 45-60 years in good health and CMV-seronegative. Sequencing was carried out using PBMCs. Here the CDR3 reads CASSPYASGGYYEQYF. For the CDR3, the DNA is TGTGCCAGCTCACCATATGCTAGCGGGGGATACTACGAGCAGTACTTC.